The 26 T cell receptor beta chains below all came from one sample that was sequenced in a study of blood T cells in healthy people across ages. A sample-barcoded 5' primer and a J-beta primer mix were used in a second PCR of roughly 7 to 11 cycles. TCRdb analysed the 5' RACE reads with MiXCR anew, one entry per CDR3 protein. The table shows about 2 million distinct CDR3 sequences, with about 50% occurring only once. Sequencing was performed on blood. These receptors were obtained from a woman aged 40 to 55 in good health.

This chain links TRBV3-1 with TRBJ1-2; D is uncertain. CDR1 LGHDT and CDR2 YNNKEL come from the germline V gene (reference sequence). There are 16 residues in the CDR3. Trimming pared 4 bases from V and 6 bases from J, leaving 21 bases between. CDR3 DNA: TGTGCCAGCAGCCGACCGGTTAACTCGGGCAGACATGGCTACACCTTC. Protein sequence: CASSRPVNSGRHGYTF.

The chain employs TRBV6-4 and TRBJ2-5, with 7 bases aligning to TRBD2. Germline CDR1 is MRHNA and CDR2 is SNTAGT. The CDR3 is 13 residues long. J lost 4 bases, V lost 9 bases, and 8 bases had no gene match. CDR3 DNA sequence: TGTGCCAGGATGGAGCGGGGTGGAGAGACCCAGTACTTC. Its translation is CARMERGGETQYF.

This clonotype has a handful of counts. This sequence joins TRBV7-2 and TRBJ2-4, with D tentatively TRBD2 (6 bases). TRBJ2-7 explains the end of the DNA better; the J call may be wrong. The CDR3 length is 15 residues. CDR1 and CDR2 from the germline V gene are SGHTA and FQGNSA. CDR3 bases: TGTGCCAGCACCGAGGTCGGGGGAATATCCTACGAGCAGTACTTC. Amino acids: CASTEVGGISYEQYF.

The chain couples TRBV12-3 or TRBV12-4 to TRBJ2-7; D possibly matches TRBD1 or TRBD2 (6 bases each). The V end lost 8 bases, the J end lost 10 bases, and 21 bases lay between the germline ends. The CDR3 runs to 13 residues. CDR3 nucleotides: TGTGCCAGCTGGGGGGCCAAATCCGGGGCCCAGTACTTC. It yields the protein CASWGAKSGAQYF.

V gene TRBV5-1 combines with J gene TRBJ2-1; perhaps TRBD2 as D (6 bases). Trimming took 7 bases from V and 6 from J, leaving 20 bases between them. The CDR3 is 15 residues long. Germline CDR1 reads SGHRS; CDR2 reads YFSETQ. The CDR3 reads CASYTRGAASNEQFF. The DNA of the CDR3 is TGCGCCAGCTACACCCGCGGGGCCGCAAGCAATGAGCAGTTCTTC.

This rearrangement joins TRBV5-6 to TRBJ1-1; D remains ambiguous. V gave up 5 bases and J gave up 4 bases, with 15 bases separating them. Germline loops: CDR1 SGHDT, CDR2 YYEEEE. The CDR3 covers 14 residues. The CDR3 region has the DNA TGTGCCAGCAGAACCTGGGGATGGGGCACTGAAGCTTTCTTT. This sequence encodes CASRTWGWGTEAFF.

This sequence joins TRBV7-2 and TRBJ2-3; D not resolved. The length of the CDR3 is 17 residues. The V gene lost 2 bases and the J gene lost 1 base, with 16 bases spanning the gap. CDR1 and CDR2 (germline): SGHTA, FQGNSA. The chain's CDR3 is CASSLLFSSIGTDTQYF. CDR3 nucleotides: TGTGCCAGCAGCTTATTATTTTCCTCAATCGGCACAGATACGCAGTATTTT. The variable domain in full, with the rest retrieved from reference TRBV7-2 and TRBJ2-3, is GAGVSQSPSNKVTEKGKDVELRCDPISGHTALYWYRQSLGQGLEFLIYFQGNSAPDKSGLPSDRFSAERTGGSVSTLTIQRTQQEDSAVYLCASSLLFSSIGTDTQYFGPGTRLTVL.

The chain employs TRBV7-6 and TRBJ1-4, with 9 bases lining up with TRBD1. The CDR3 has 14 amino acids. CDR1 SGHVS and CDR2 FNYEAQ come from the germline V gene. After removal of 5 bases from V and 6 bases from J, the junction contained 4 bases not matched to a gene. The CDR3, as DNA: TGTGCCAGCAGCCGGACAGGGGCAGATGAAAAACTGTTTTTT. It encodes CASSRTGADEKLFF.

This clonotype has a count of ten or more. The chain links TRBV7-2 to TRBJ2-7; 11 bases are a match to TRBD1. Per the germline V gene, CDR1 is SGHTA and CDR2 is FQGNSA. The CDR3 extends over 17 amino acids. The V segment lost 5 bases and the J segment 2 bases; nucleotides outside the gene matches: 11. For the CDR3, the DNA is TGTGCCAGCAGCAACCCCGGGACAGGGGGAATAGCCTACGAGCAGTACTTC. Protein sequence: CASSNPGTGGIAYEQYF. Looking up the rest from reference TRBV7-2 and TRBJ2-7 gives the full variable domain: GAGVSQSPSNKVTEKGKDVELRCDPISGHTALYWYRQSLGQGLEFLIYFQGNSAPDKSGLPSDRFSAERTGGSVSTLTIQRTQQEDSAVYLCASSNPGTGGIAYEQYFGPGTRLTVT.

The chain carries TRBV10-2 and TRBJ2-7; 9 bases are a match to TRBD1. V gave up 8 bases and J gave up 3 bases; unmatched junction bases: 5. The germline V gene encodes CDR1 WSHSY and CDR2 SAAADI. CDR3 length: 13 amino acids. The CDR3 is CASGTGGVYEQYF. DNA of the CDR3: TGCGCCAGCGGTACAGGGGGCGTCTACGAGCAGTACTTC.

The CDR3 here is CASSEAVQGANYGYTF. The CDR3 DNA sequence: TGTGCCAGCAGTGAAGCGGTTCAGGGGGCTAACTATGGCTACACCTTC. The chain carries TRBV6-1 and TRBJ1-2, with 7 bases identical to TRBD1. This CDR3 comprises 16 residues. V lost 0 bases to trimming and J lost 0 bases; unmatched junction nucleotides: 4. Germline assignment: CDR1 MNHNS and CDR2 SASEGT.

The CDR3 DNA reads TGTGCCAGCAGCTTAAGCGCAATCACCGGGGCCAACGTCCTGACTTTC. It codes for CASSLSAITGANVLTF. This chain uses TRBV7-3 with TRBJ2-6; the D is unclear. Trimming left V 1 base short and J 4 bases short, with 11 bases between. Germline CDR1 SGHTA, CDR2 FQGTGA. The CDR3 has 16 residues.

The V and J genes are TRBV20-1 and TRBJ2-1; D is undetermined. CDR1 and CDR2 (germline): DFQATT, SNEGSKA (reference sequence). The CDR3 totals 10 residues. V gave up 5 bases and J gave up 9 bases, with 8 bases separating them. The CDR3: CSAHRLEQFF. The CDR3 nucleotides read TGCAGTGCTCATCGACTTGAGCAGTTCTTC.

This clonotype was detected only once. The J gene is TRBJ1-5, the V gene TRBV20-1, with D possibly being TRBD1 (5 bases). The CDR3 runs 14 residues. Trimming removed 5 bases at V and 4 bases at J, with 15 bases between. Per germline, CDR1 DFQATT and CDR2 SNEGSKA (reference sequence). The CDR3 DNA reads TGCAGTGCTGGGGAATCAGGGAAAAATCAGCCCCAGCATTTT. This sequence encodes CSAGESGKNQPQHF.

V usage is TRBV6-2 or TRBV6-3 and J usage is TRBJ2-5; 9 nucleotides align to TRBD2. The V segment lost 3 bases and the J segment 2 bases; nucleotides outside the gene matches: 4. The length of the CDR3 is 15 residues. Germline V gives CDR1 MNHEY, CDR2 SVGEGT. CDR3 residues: CASSYLAGLQETQYF. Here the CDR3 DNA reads TGTGCCAGCAGTTATCTAGCGGGGCTTCAAGAGACCCAGTACTTC.

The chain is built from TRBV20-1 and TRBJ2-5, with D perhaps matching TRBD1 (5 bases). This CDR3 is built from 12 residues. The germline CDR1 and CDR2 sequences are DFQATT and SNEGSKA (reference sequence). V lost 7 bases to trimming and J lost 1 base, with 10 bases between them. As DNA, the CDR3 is TGCAGTGGGGGCAGGAGCCAAGAGACCCAGTACTTC. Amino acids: CSGGRSQETQYF.

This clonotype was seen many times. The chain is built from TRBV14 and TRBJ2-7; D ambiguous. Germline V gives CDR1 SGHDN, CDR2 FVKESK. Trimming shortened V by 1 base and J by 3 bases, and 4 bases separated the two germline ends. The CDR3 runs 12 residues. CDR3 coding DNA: TGTGCCAGCAGCCAAGGTTTCTACGAGCAGTACTTC. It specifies CASSQGFYEQYF.

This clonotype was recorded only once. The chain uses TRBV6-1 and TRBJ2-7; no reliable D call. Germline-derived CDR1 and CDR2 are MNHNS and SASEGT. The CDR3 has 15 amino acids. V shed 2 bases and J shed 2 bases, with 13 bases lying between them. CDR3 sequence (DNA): TGTGCCAGCAGTGAAAGGCCCCCCGGGCCCTACGAGCAGTACTTC. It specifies CASSERPPGPYEQYF.

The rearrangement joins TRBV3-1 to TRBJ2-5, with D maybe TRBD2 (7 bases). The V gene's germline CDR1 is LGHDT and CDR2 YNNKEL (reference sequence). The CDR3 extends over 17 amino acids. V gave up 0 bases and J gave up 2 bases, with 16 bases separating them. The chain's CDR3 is CASSQDERGGGQETQYF. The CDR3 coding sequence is TGTGCCAGCAGCCAAGACGAGAGGGGGGGCGGACAAGAGACCCAGTACTTC.

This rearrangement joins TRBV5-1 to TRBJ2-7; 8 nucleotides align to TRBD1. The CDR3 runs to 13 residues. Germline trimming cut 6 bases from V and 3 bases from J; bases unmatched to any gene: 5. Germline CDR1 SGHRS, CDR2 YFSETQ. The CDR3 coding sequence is TGCGCCAGCAACCAGGGGGCAAACTACGAGCAGTACTTC. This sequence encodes CASNQGANYEQYF. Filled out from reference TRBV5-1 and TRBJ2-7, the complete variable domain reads KAGVTQTPRYLIKTRGQQVTLSCSPISGHRSVSWYQQTPGQGLQFLFEYFSETQRNKGNFPGRFSGRQFSNSRSEMNVSTLELGDSALYLCASNQGANYEQYFGPGTRLTVT.

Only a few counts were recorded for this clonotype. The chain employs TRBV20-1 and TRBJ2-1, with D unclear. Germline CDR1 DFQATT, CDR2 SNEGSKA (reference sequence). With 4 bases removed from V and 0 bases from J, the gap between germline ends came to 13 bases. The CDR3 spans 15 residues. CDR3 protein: CSAIRPGSSYNEQFF. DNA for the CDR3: TGCAGTGCTATCCGTCCCGGTAGCTCCTACAATGAGCAGTTCTTC.

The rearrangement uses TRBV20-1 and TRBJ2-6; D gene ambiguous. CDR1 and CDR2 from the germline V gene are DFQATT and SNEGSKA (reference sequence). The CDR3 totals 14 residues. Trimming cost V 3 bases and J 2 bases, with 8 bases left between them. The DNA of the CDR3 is TGCAGTGCTAGCGACCGACCTGGGGCCAACGTCCTGACTTTC. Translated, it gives CSASDRPGANVLTF.

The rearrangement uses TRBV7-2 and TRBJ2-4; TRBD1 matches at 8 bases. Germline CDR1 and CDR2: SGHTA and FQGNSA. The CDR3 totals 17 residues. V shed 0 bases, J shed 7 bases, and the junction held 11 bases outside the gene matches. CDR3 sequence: CASSLARTGQGANIQYF. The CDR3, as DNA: TGTGCCAGCAGCTTAGCCCGAACAGGACAGGGTGCTAACATTCAGTACTTC.

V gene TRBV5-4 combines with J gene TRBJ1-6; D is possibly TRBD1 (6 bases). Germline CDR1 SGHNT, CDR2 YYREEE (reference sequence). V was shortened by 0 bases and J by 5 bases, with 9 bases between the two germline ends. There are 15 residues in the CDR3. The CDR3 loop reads CASSLADSNNSPLHF. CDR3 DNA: TGTGCCAGCAGCTTGGCGGACAGTAATAATTCACCCCTCCACTTT.

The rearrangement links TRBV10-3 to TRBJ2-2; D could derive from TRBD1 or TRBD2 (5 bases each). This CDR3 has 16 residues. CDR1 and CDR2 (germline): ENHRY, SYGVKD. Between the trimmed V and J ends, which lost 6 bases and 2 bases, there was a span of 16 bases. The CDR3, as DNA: TGTGCCATCAGGAGACACGGGACGGATAACACCGGGGAGCTGTTTTTT. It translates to CAIRRHGTDNTGELFF.

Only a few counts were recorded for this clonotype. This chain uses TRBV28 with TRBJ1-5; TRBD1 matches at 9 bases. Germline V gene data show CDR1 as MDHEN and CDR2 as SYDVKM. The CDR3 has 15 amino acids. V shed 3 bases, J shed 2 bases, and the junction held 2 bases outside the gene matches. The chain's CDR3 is CASSFGDRGNQPQHF. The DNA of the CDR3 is TGTGCCAGCAGTTTTGGGGACAGGGGCAATCAGCCCCAGCATTTT.